A selection of T cell receptor beta chains follows, all from one sample in a study of sequential checkpoint blockade in melanoma. Profiling relied on immunoSEQ multiplex PCR, and the TCRdb table lists in-frame clones only, not all of them. The sample has approximately 22,000 clones, around two thirds seen once. This specimen was CD8+ T cells sorted from blood (inferred from file names), taken from a patient given nivolumab and ipilimumab in sequence. The source of these receptors is a human donor with melanoma. Both conserved end residues are part of each CDR3. Each record gives: J gene, CDR3 length, V gene, clone size, D gene, CDR3 protein, CDR3 DNA. The D gene is left open where the match is weak. Rows may omit the clone size; those that give it use once, few, many or a size class.

TRBJ2-5 14 TRBV11-2 - - CASSLGVAPTTQYF TGTGCCAGCAGCTTAGGGGTAGCGCCCACAACCCAGTACTTC
TRBJ2-2 17 TRBV9 - TRBD2 CASSVGLAGAGTGELFF TGTGCCAGCAGCGTAGGACTAGCGGGGGCGGGTACCGGGGAGCTGTTTTTT
TRBJ2-2 14 TRBV9 - TRBD1 CASSAGGPTGELFF TGTGCCAGCAGCGCAGGGGGTCCCACCGGGGAGCTGTTTTTT
TRBJ2-6 16 TRBV27 - - CASSRLTVSGANVLTF TGTGCCAGCAGTCGACTGACAGTCTCTGGGGCCAACGTCCTGACTTTC
TRBJ2-3 16 TRBV7-3 once TRBD1 CAGSLTSGTVADTQYF TGTGCCGGCAGCCTAACTTCCGGGACAGTAGCAGATACGCAGTATTTT
TRBJ2-3 16 TRBV9 - - CASSVVKGGITDTQYF TGTGCCAGCAGCGTAGTAAAGGGGGGGATCACAGATACGCAGTATTTT
TRBJ1-5 17 TRBV27 - - CASSPRAEEIYNQPQHF TGTGCCAGCAGTCCCAGAGCCGAGGAGATTTACAATCAGCCCCAGCATTTT
TRBJ2-1 15 TRBV7-6 few - CASSLDLSSYNEQFF TGTGCCAGCAGCTTGGACTTAAGCTCCTACAATGAGCAGTTCTTC
TRBJ2-3 15 TRBV7-8 - - CASSPYGSETDTQYF TGTGCCAGCAGCCCATACGGGTCGGAGACAGATACGCAGTATTTT
TRBJ2-3 16 TRBV7-9 - TRBD1 CASSPVHPGGTDTQYF TGTGCCAGCAGCCCAGTCCATCCAGGGGGAACAGATACGCAGTATTTT
TRBJ1-1 12 TRBV7-9 - TRBD1 CASSLGPGGAFF TGTGCCAGCAGCTTGGGTCCAGGGGGAGCTTTCTTT
TRBJ2-4 15 TRBV5-1 - - CASSLKAGRVNIQYF TGCGCCAGCAGCTTGAAGGCGGGCCGAGTCAACATTCAGTACTTC
TRBJ2-3 15 TRBV7-9 - TRBD1 CASSLAGGPTDTQYF TGTGCCAGCAGCTTAGCAGGGGGCCCCACAGATACGCAGTATTTT
TRBJ1-6 15 TRBV21-1 few - CASTQGGVEDSPLHF TGTGCCAGCACCCAAGGGGGTGTTGAAGATTCACCCCTCCACTTT
TRBJ2-3 18 TRBV29-1 - TRBD1 CSVEDPRQGRPPTDTQYF TGCAGCGTTGAGGATCCGAGACAGGGAAGACCTCCCACAGATACGCAGTATTTT
TRBJ2-2 15 TRBV6-5 - - CASSYSRQPAGELFF TGTGCCAGCAGTTACTCGAGACAGCCGGCCGGGGAGCTGTTTTTT
TRBJ2-5 15 TRBV5-5 few TRBD2 CASSPVGGGQETQYF TGTGCCAGCAGCCCGGTAGGCGGGGGACAAGAGACCCAGTACTTC
TRBJ2-1 13 TRBV27 - - CASSSRTTNEQFF TGTGCCAGCAGTTCCCGGACTACCAATGAGCAGTTCTTC
TRBJ2-5 16 TRBV18 - TRBD2 CASSPPGTSNAETQYF TGTGCCAGCTCACCCCCAGGGACTAGCAATGCGGAGACCCAGTACTTC
TRBJ2-2 14 TRBV6-5 few - CASSYSNRAGELFF TGTGCCAGCAGTTACTCAAACAGGGCCGGGGAGCTGTTTTTT
TRBJ2-3 15 TRBV4-2 - TRBD2 CASSQELAAPEKQYF TGTGCCAGCAGCCAAGAACTAGCGGCCCCCGAAAAGCAGTATTTT
TRBJ2-2 20 TRBV7-6 - TRBD2 CASSLANRPRGGRNTGELFF TGTGCCAGCAGCTTAGCGAACCGTCCGCGCGGGGGGCGGAACACCGGGGAGCTGTTTTTT
TRBJ2-2 12 TRBV7-3 - - CASSLEGGELFF TGTGCCAGCAGCTTGGAGGGAGGGGAGCTGTTTTTT
TRBJ1-2 14 TRBV5-6 - TRBD1 CASSGRTGYYGYTF TGTGCCAGCAGCGGGAGGACAGGGTACTATGGCTACACCTTC
TRBJ2-1 15 TRBV11-2 - TRBD1 CASSLAGQGRDEQFF TGTGCCAGCAGCTTAGCGGGACAGGGTAGAGATGAGCAGTTCTTC
TRBJ1-3 16 TRBV5-6 - TRBD1 CASSSGTGGYGNTIYF TGTGCCAGCAGCTCCGGGACAGGGGGTTATGGAAACACCATATATTTT
TRBJ2-7 16 TRBV10-3 - TRBD2 CAISESGSGVRGEQYF TGTGCCATCAGTGAGTCCGGAAGCGGGGTAAGGGGAGAGCAGTACTTC
TRBJ1-2 13 TRBV6-5 - TRBD1 CASRPGQGFGYTF TGTGCCAGCAGGCCCGGACAGGGATTTGGCTACACCTTC
TRBJ2-3 12 TRBV5-4 - - CASSWGVDTQYF TGTGCCAGCAGCTGGGGGGTAGATACGCAGTATTTT
TRBJ1-5 15 TRBV7-8 - - CASSLADSSNQPQHF TGTGCCAGCAGCTTAGCGGACAGTAGCAATCAGCCCCAGCATTTT
TRBJ2-1 16 TRBV7-7 - TRBD2 CASSLGGTRPDNEQFF TGTGCCAGCAGTTTAGGGGGGACTAGGCCCGACAATGAGCAGTTCTTC
TRBJ2-5 16 TRBV7-9 few - CASSSGAQGSGETQYF TGTGCCAGCAGCTCAGGGGCCCAGGGCTCCGGGGAGACCCAGTACTTC
TRBJ2-7 14 TRBV4-3 few TRBD2 CASSHGTSSYEQYF TGCGCCAGCAGCCACGGGACTAGCAGCTACGAGCAGTACTTC
TRBJ2-5 14 TRBV5-6 - - CASSLFPGQETQYF TGTGCCAGCAGCTTGTTTCCAGGACAAGAGACCCAGTACTTC
TRBJ1-1 13 TRBV7-9 - - CASSSPLNTEAFF TGTGCCAGCAGCTCTCCTCTGAACACTGAAGCTTTCTTT
TRBJ2-3 15 TRBV13 - TRBD1 CASSLSPTGTDTQYF TGTGCCAGCAGCTTAAGCCCGACAGGGACAGATACGCAGTATTTT
TRBJ1-4 16 TRBV4-1 once TRBD1 CASSQEKGQGALKLFF TGCGCCAGCAGCCAAGAAAAGGGACAGGGGGCTCTTAAACTGTTTTTT
TRBJ1-3 14 TRBV29-1 - - CSVKGPGEGNTIYF TGCAGCGTTAAGGGGCCCGGCGAAGGAAACACCATATATTTT
TRBJ2-3 14 TRBV9 - - CASSVVEFTDTQYF TGTGCCAGCAGCGTAGTGGAGTTCACAGATACGCAGTATTTT
TRBJ2-3 18 TRBV18 - TRBD2 CASSVTSGGASPTDTQYF TGTGCCAGCTCAGTCACTAGCGGGGGGGCCTCGCCGACAGATACGCAGTATTTT
TRBJ2-5 11 TRBV7-8 - - CASSPGETQYF TGTGCCAGCAGCCCCGGGGAGACCCAGTACTTC
TRBJ2-7 14 TRBV14 few - CASSPRTGVGEQYF TGTGCCAGCAGCCCCCGGACGGGGGTGGGAGAGCAGTACTTC
TRBJ2-3 16 TRBV19 once - CASSLDVRQGTDTQYF TGTGCCAGTAGCCTTGACGTTCGACAGGGCACAGATACGCAGTATTTT
TRBJ2-3 15 TRBV7-9 few TRBD2 CASSLGAGALHTQYF TGTGCCAGCAGCTTAGGAGCGGGGGCGCTCCATACGCAGTATTTT
TRBJ1-5 17 TRBV7-3 - TRBD1 CARQDHGQERLGQPQHF TGTGCCAGACAGGATCACGGACAGGAGAGGTTAGGGCAGCCCCAGCATTTT
TRBJ2-2 17 TRBV7-9 - TRBD1 CAGSGASRGSKTGELFF TGTGCCGGCAGCGGAGCGAGCAGGGGGTCGAAGACCGGGGAGCTGTTTTTT
TRBJ1-4 14 TRBV6-1 few - CASSQQPTNEKLFF TGTGCCAGCTCCCAACAGCCTACTAATGAAAAACTGTTTTTT
TRBJ1-1 12 TRBV19 - TRBD1 CASSTLDREAFF TGTGCCAGTAGTACCCTGGACAGGGAAGCTTTCTTT